The TCR beta chain under discussion was sequenced for a study of response to subunit inactivated influenza vaccine. Regarding the study as a whole: It was suggested by the authors that few new T cells are recruited by each seasonal influenza vaccination.

The CDR3 spans 19 residues. The V and J ends lost 3 bases and 0 bases respectively, with 25 bases between them. Germline V lookup: CDR1 SGHDT, CDR2 YYEEEE. One entry per CDR3 protein results from TCRdb running MiXCR on the RT-PCR reads. The sample has over 150,000 distinct CDR3 sequences, 9.2% seen once. This clonotype occurred a few times. What it recognizes is unknown. The source was non-naive T cells sorted from PBMCs, collected on the day of vaccination. This TCR was recovered from a man over 45 who received an inactivated influenza vaccine. The chain links TRBV5-6 to TRBJ2-7; D may be TRBD1 (6 bases). In DNA form, the CDR3 reads TGTGCCAGCAGCTCCCAATATTCTACTCCGGGACACAACTCCTACGAGCAGTACTTC. Protein: CASSSQYSTPGHNSYEQYF.